A selection of T cell receptor beta chains follows, all from one sample in a study of metastatic and nonmetastatic thyroid tumors. Using MiXCR, TCRdb reanalyzed the PCR reads. The sample records 20,000 to 25,000 clones, 10% to 15% being singletons. The sample taken for sequencing was blood. Receptors were obtained from a female donor with papillary thyroid cancer or a benign thyroid nodule (not recorded which). Some clones in this sample may be carry-over from other donors' samples. The CDR3 runs from the conserved cysteine through the conserved F or W. A D gene is named only where the DNA matches it firmly. The size of a clone is reported for some rows only, either as once, few or many, or as a class for expanded clones.

j_call d_call clone_size v_call cdr3_nt cdr3_aa
TRBJ1-1 NA NA TRBV6-1 TGTGCCAGCACCACGCCCGCAGTAGGGGTAGGAAGTACTGAAGCTTTCTTT CASTTPAVGVGSTEAFF
TRBJ2-5 NA many TRBV29-1 TGCAGCGTTGAAGTAACCGCAGAGACCCAGTACTTC CSVEVTAETQYF
TRBJ2-3 NA many TRBV2 TGTGCCAGCAGACAGGAACTCACAGATACGCAGTATTTT CASRQELTDTQYF
TRBJ2-3 NA many TRBV20-1 TGCAGTGCCCTGAGGAGGCGTGGCACAGATACGCAGTATTTT CSALRRRGTDTQYF
TRBJ2-1 NA NA TRBV5-1 TGCGCCAGCACCTCACGGGGGGCGGTTGAGCAGTTCTTC CASTSRGAVEQFF
TRBJ2-2 NA NA TRBV6-1 TGTGCCAGCAGTAGCTTAGACGGGGGCACCGGGGAGCTGTTTTTT CASSSLDGGTGELFF
TRBJ2-1 NA many TRBV9 TGTGCCAGCAGCGTATGGGGGATTGGCGAGCAGTTCTTC CASSVWGIGEQFF
TRBJ1-2 TRBD1 few TRBV10-1 TGTGCCAGCAGCCAGGACAGGAATGGCTACACCTTC CASSQDRNGYTF
TRBJ2-7 NA NA TRBV7-2 TGTGCCAGCAGGCACCGGACGGGGAACTACGAGCAGTACTTC CASRHRTGNYEQYF
TRBJ2-3 NA many TRBV7-6 TGTGCCAGCAGCTGGGGGGCGGGAGTCTTCACAGATACGCAGTATTTT CASSWGAGVFTDTQYF
TRBJ2-7 NA many TRBV25-1 TGTGCCAGCAGTCTTAAGTGGGACGCGAATGGAGAGCAGTACTTC CASSLKWDANGEQYF
TRBJ2-3 TRBD2 medium-sized TRBV6-1 TGTGCCAGCAGCCAGGGACTAGCGAGAAGCACAGATACGCAGTATTTT CASSQGLARSTDTQYF
TRBJ2-1 NA many TRBV29-1 TGCAGCGGAAGGGGTTCTTACCACAATGAGCAGTTCTTC CSGRGSYHNEQFF
TRBJ1-1 NA many TRBV20-1 TGCAGTGCCGGGAGGTCCGGGGCCACTGAAGCTTTCTTT CSAGRSGATEAFF
TRBJ2-4 NA many TRBV7-9 TGTGCCAGCAGCTTCGTGGCGGAAGCCAAAAACATTCAGTACTTC CASSFVAEAKNIQYF
TRBJ2-1 TRBD2 many TRBV4-2 TGTGCCAGCAGCCATGGACTAGCGGGAGAGGGGGAGCAGTTCTTC CASSHGLAGEGEQFF
TRBJ2-3 NA many TRBV7-6 TGTGCCAGCACCGCGGAGGCGGGAACAGATACGCAGTATTTT CASTAEAGTDTQYF
TRBJ2-1 NA NA TRBV7-2 TGTGCCAGCAGCCGCGGAGACTCCTACAATGAGCAGTTCTTC CASSRGDSYNEQFF
TRBJ1-1 NA NA TRBV28 TGTGCCAGCAGTTTATCTCCCTGTCCGGACACTGAAGCTTCCTTT CASSLSPCPDTEASF
TRBJ2-2 TRBD2 many TRBV12-3/TRBV12-4 TGTGCCAGCGGACTAGCGGGTCACACCGGGGAGCTGTTTTTT CASGLAGHTGELFF
TRBJ1-2 NA many TRBV12-3/TRBV12-4 TGTGCCAGCAGTTTACCCGACAGATCCTATGGCTACACCTTC CASSLPDRSYGYTF
TRBJ2-7 NA medium-sized TRBV11-3 TGTGCCAGCAGCCCGGGACACTTACACGAGCAGTACTTC CASSPGHLHEQYF
TRBJ1-2 NA many TRBV5-1 TGCGCCAGCAGCCCGGACAGTTACTATGGCTACACCTTC CASSPDSYYGYTF
TRBJ2-7 NA many TRBV5-6 TGTGCCAGCAGCTTAGACTACGAGCAGTACTTC CASSLDYEQYF
TRBJ1-5 TRBD1 many TRBV12-3/TRBV12-4 TGTGCCAGCAGACCAACAGGGGCCCTGGATCAGCCCCAGCATTTT CASRPTGALDQPQHF
TRBJ2-2 TRBD2 many TRBV11-1 TGTGCCAGCAGCTTATGGCTAGCGGGGAACACCGGGGAGCTGTTTTTT CASSLWLAGNTGELFF
TRBJ1-2 TRBD1 NA TRBV20-1 TGCAGTGCTAGTCCCGGGACAGGAGGCCAATACTATGGCTACACCTTC CSASPGTGGQYYGYTF
TRBJ1-1 TRBD1 many TRBV11-2 TGTGCCAGCAGCCCTGCCAGGGGGTTGACTGAAGCTTTCTTT CASSPARGLTEAFF
TRBJ2-5 NA NA TRBV7-9 TGTGCCAGCAGTTTAAATCTGCTAGAGACCCAGTACTTC CASSLNLLETQYF
TRBJ1-2 NA many TRBV30 TGTGCCTGGAGTGGAAGCCCTTCTAACTATGGCTACACCTTC CAWSGSPSNYGYTF
TRBJ2-5 TRBD2 NA TRBV7-2 TGTGCCAGCAGCCCCGCCCGGGGTAGCGGGTTCCAAGAGACCCAGTACTTC CASSPARGSGFQETQYF
TRBJ1-5 NA many TRBV5-6 TGTGCCAGCAGCTTGGGCGGATACTCGAGCAATCAGCCCCAGCATTTT CASSLGGYSSNQPQHF
TRBJ2-5 TRBD1 few TRBV4-1 TGCGCCAGCAGCCAAGCCAGAGGGGGACAGGGGCTCCAAGAGACCCAGTACTTC CASSQARGGQGLQETQYF
TRBJ2-1 TRBD2 many TRBV6-1 TGTGCCAGCAGCGCTGCCAGCGGGAGTATTATTGAGCAGTTCTTC CASSAASGSIIEQFF
TRBJ2-2 TRBD2 NA TRBV24-1 TGTGCCACCAGTGATTTAGGGACTAGCGGACCGAACACCGGGGAGCTGTTTTTT CATSDLGTSGPNTGELFF
TRBJ2-1 NA many TRBV19 TGTGCCAGTAGTATCGGTCGTGAGCAGTTCTTC CASSIGREQFF
TRBJ1-6 NA many TRBV12-3/TRBV12-4 TGTGCCAGCAGTTTGGGGCTTTCACCCCTCCACTTT CASSLGLSPLHF
TRBJ2-3 TRBD2 many TRBV4-2 TGTGCCAGCAGCCAGGGCCTAGCGGGAGGAACCCAAGCGGATACGCAGTATTTT CASSQGLAGGTQADTQYF
TRBJ1-4 TRBD1 many TRBV5-5 TGTGCCAGCAGAGAAACAGGGGGCGTTAATGAAAAACTGTTTTTT CASRETGGVNEKLFF
TRBJ2-7 NA many TRBV5-1 TGCGCCAGCAGCTTGGCCGGTCGCAGGGGCTACGAGCAGTACTTC CASSLAGRRGYEQYF
TRBJ2-1 TRBD1 NA TRBV28 TGTGCCAGCAACCAGGGGGCGTCCTACAATGAGCAGTTCTTC CASNQGASYNEQFF
TRBJ2-1 TRBD1 many TRBV18 TGTGCCAGCTCACCTCAGTCCAGAGGGGGCGATGGATACAATGAGCAGTTCTTC CASSPQSRGGDGYNEQFF
TRBJ2-7 TRBD1 many TRBV6-4 TGTGCCGGACAGGGGGTTCCCTCCTACGAGCAGTACTTC CAGQGVPSYEQYF
TRBJ2-5 TRBD1 many TRBV6-2/TRBV6-3 TGTGCCAGCAGTGGCGGACAGGTAGAAGAGACCCAGTACTTC CASSGGQVEETQYF
TRBJ1-2 TRBD1 NA TRBV5-1 TGCGCCAGCAGCGTCGACAGGGACTATGGCTACACCTTC CASSVDRDYGYTF
TRBJ2-1 NA many TRBV20-1 TGCAGTGCTAGTCGACCCAGCGGAAACTCGAATGAGCAGTTCTTC CSASRPSGNSNEQFF
TRBJ1-1 NA many TRBV9 TGTGCCAGCAGTAAGACCGGGTACACTGAAGCTTTCTTT CASSKTGYTEAFF
TRBJ1-2 NA many TRBV12-3/TRBV12-4 TGTGCCAGCAGGATATCAGGAGCCCTTAACTATGGCTACACCTTC CASRISGALNYGYTF
TRBJ1-6 NA many TRBV6-1 TGTGCCAGCAGGCTAGGGGATTTGGCCTCACCCCTCCACTTT CASRLGDLASPLHF
TRBJ1-1 NA many TRBV3-1 TGTGCCAGCAGTCGGACCGTTGGGGTTACTGAAGCTTTCTTT CASSRTVGVTEAFF
TRBJ2-7 TRBD1 many TRBV5-4 TGTGCCAGTCACGCACTGGGGACAGAGTTGTACGAGCAGTACTTC CASHALGTELYEQYF
TRBJ2-7 NA NA TRBV5-8 TGTGCCAGCAGCTTGGCCCAGGGTAAGCAGTACTTC CASSLAQGKQYF